The 28 T cell receptor beta chains reported below all come from one sample, sequenced in a study of shared clonotypes between healthy human individuals. TCRdb's table, derived via immunoSEQ multiplex PCR, lists solely in-frame clones and lacks some. In the table there are some 630,000 clones, approximately 96% of which are singletons. The naive CD8 subset, CD45RO-negative cells positively selected for CCR7, excluded terminally differentiated effector memory CD45RA+ cells. Sample: naive CD8+ T cells sorted from blood. These receptors came from a woman aged 30 to 39 in good health.

The chain carries TRBV12-5 and TRBJ2-7; no clear D. The germline gives CDR1 LGHNT, CDR2 FRNRAP. The CDR3 covers 12 residues. Trimming cost V 2 bases and J 5 bases, with 7 bases left between them. Written as DNA, the CDR3 is TGTGCTAGTGGTTTGTCCCCGGACGAGCAGTACTTC. Its protein is CASGLSPDEQYF.

V gene TRBV15 combines with J gene TRBJ2-1; 11 bases line up with TRBD2. With V trimmed by 9 bases and J by 9 bases, 10 bases remained unmatched. In germline, CDR1 is LNHNV, CDR2 YYDKDF (reference sequence). The CDR3 is 14 amino acids. DNA for the CDR3: TGTGCCACTTCGGGACTAGCGGAGTCTGGTGAGCAGTTCTTC. This translates into CATSGLAESGEQFF.

The chain couples TRBV9 to TRBJ2-6; TRBD2 matches 12 bases. The trim removed 3 bases at V and 2 bases at J, leaving 0 bases unmatched. CDR1 is SGDLS and CDR2 is YYNGEE in the germline V gene. The CDR3 runs to 16 residues. CDR3 nucleotide sequence: TGTGCCAGCAGCGGGACTAGCGGGACTGGGGCCAACGTCCTGACTTTC. Amino acids: CASSGTSGTGANVLTF. The full variable domain, with the rest looked up from reference TRBV9 and TRBJ2-6, is DSGVTQTPKHLITATGQRVTLRCSPRSGDLSVYWYQQSLDQGLQFLIQYYNGEERAKGNILERFSAQQFPDLHSELNLSSLELGDSALYFCASSGTSGTGANVLTFGAGSRLTVL.

As to this clone: The same CDR3 also results from other DNA sequences found in this sample. This chain connects TRBV9 to TRBJ2-3; no firm D call. The CDR3 totals 13 residues. Trimming shortened V by 0 bases and J by 3 bases, and 5 bases separated the two germline ends. Germline CDR1 is SGDLS and CDR2 is YYNGEE. This chain's CDR3 is CASSVVGTDTQYF. DNA of the CDR3: TGTGCCAGCAGCGTAGTGGGGACAGATACGCAGTATTTT. Combining the CDR3 with reference TRBV9 and TRBJ2-3 gives the whole variable domain DSGVTQTPKHLITATGQRVTLRCSPRSGDLSVYWYQQSLDQGLQFLIQYYNGEERAKGNILERFSAQQFPDLHSELNLSSLELGDSALYFCASSVVGTDTQYFGPGTRLTVL.

The CDR3 here is CASSVANRITNYGYTF. Written as DNA, the CDR3 is TGTGCCAGCAGCGTAGCGAACAGGATAACTAACTATGGCTACACCTTC. The rearrangement links TRBV9 to TRBJ1-2; maybe TRBD1 (5 bases). CDR3 length equals 16 residues. Germline V lookup: CDR1 SGDLS, CDR2 YYNGEE. V gave up 0 bases and J gave up 0 bases, with 12 bases separating them.

The V and J genes are TRBV5-6 and TRBJ2-7; D gene uncertain. The CDR3 extends over 12 amino acids. Trimming took 1 base from V and 5 from J, leaving 7 bases between them. Germline V gene lookup returns CDR1 SGHDT and CDR2 YYEEEE. The CDR3 sequence is CASSLSIDEQYF. The CDR3 DNA reads TGTGCCAGCAGCTTGTCAATCGACGAGCAGTACTTC.

This sequence joins TRBV7-9 and TRBJ2-1, with 8 bases lining up with TRBD2. CDR1 is SEHNR and CDR2 is FQNEAQ in the germline V gene (reference sequence). This CDR3 contains 15 residues. J gave up 3 bases and V 1 base, and 2 bases lay outside the gene matches. The CDR3 sequence: CASSLVSGVYNEQFF. Here the CDR3 DNA reads TGTGCCAGCAGCTTAGTTAGCGGGGTCTACAATGAGCAGTTCTTC.

V usage is TRBV6-1 and J usage is TRBJ1-1; 9 bases fit TRBD1. V lost 4 bases to trimming and J lost 3 bases; unmatched junction nucleotides: 3. The germline V gene has CDR1 MNHNS and CDR2 SASEGT. This CDR3 is 14 amino acids long. The CDR3 is CASSVDRGDTEAFF. The CDR3 nucleotides read TGTGCCAGCAGTGTGGACAGGGGAGACACTGAAGCTTTCTTT.

This clone is a singleton in its sample. This chain links TRBV27 with TRBJ2-1, with 7 bases lining up with TRBD1. CDR1 and CDR2 from the germline V gene are MNHEY and SMNVEV (reference sequence). CDR3 length equals 16 residues. V shed 2 bases and J 8 bases; nucleotides not matched to a gene: 12. This CDR3 reads CASSLIWPGGWDEQFF. The CDR3 coding sequence is TGTGCCAGCAGTTTAATCTGGCCAGGGGGATGGGATGAGCAGTTCTTC.

CDR3 nucleotides: TGTGCCAGCAGCCCACAGGGCGTTTCATACGAGCAGTACTTC. As protein: CASSPQGVSYEQYF. The chain links TRBV6-1 to TRBJ2-7; D possibly corresponds to TRBD1 (6 bases). CDR1 is MNHNS and CDR2 is SASEGT in the germline V gene. This CDR3 comprises 14 residues. Trimming stripped 6 bases from V and 4 bases from J, with 16 bases between.

With respect to this clone: The same CDR3 can be traced to other DNA sequences in this sample. V and J are TRBV28 and TRBJ2-7; a possible D gene is TRBD2 (5 bases). Trimming pared 2 bases from V and 4 bases from J, leaving 6 bases between. Germline V gene lookup returns CDR1 MDHEN and CDR2 SYDVKM. The CDR3 contains 12 residues. As DNA, the CDR3 is TGTGCCAGCAGTTTACGGGGATACGAGCAGTACTTC. Its protein product is CASSLRGYEQYF.

The rearrangement links TRBV19 to TRBJ2-1; either TRBD1 or TRBD2 may fit D (5 bases each). Germline CDR1 is LNHDA and CDR2 is SQIVND (reference sequence). V was clipped by 3 bases and J by 7 bases, with 16 bases between them. CDR3 length: 15 amino acids. The CDR3, as DNA: TGTGCCAGTAGTATTGACTCCGGGACGACAAATGAGCAGTTCTTC. Amino acids: CASSIDSGTTNEQFF.

This chain links TRBV27 with TRBJ2-5; no reliable D call. The CDR3 contains 15 residues. The V gene's germline CDR1 is MNHEY and CDR2 SMNVEV (reference sequence). Trimming took off 4 bases at V and 3 bases at J, with 15 bases between the two ends. This CDR3 reads CASSWAAATKETQYF. As DNA, the CDR3 is TGTGCCAGCAGTTGGGCGGCGGCCACAAAAGAGACCCAGTACTTC.

This chain connects TRBV5-5 to TRBJ1-5; no clear D gene. Looked up from germline, CDR1 is SGHKS and CDR2 is YYEKEE (reference sequence). With 2 bases removed from V and 2 bases from J, the gap between germline ends came to 8 bases. The CDR3 covers 14 residues. In DNA, the CDR3 is TGTGCCAGCAGCTTAGGAGGGCGCAATCAGCCCCAGCATTTT. It translates to CASSLGGRNQPQHF.

The chain recombines TRBV30 with TRBJ2-7; TRBD1 matches at 10 bases. The V and J ends lost 2 bases and 4 bases, in that order; junction bases with no gene match: 8. This CDR3 has 15 amino acids. CDR1 is GTSNPN, CDR2 SVGIG, per germline (reference sequence). The CDR3 region is CAWSLPGQGRYEQYF. The CDR3 region has the DNA TGTGCCTGGAGTTTACCGGGACAGGGGAGGTACGAGCAGTACTTC.

This rearrangement joins TRBV4-1 to TRBJ2-3, with 13 nucleotides matching TRBD2. Germline V gene lookup returns CDR1 MGHRA and CDR2 YSYEKL. The CDR3 loop spans 16 amino acids. Trimming cost V 4 bases and J 6 bases; bases outside gene matches: 7. CDR3 in DNA: TGCGCCAGCAGCCTGGGACTAGCGGGGATTGGGGATACGCAGTATTTT. Translation gives CASSLGLAGIGDTQYF.

This clone was seen once. This sequence joins TRBV5-1 and TRBJ2-3, with D unresolved. V was trimmed by 0 bases and J by 0 bases, leaving 8 bases between them. Germline V gene lookup returns CDR1 SGHRS and CDR2 YFSETQ. CDR3 length: 15 amino acids. The CDR3 is CASSLVGGSTDTQYF. The CDR3 DNA follows: TGCGCCAGCAGCTTGGTAGGCGGAAGCACAGATACGCAGTATTTT.

The chain carries TRBV6-1 and TRBJ2-1; D is uncertain. In germline, CDR1 is MNHNS, CDR2 SASEGT. The V end was cut by 2 bases, the J end by 8 bases, with 10 bases between. The CDR3 is made up of 13 amino acids. The CDR3 here is CASSETRRDEQFF. As DNA, the CDR3 is TGTGCCAGCAGTGAAACCCGCAGAGATGAGCAGTTCTTC.

The V call is TRBV2, the J call TRBJ1-2; 9 bases fit TRBD1. The CDR3 consists of 14 residues. Germline V CDR1 and CDR2: SNHLY, FYNNEI. V dropped 6 bases and J dropped 6; count of bases not matched to a gene: 8. In DNA form, the CDR3 reads TGTGCCAGCAGATACAGGGGGCGCGTCGATGGCTACACCTTC. This codes for CASRYRGRVDGYTF. Using reference TRBV2 and TRBJ1-2 for the parts outside the CDR3, the full variable domain is EPEVTQTPSHQVTQMGQEVILRCVPISNHLYFYWYRQILGQKVEFLVSFYNNEISEKSEIFDDQFSVERPDGSNFTLKIRSTKLEDSAMYFCASRYRGRVDGYTFGSGTRLTVV.

The rearrangement joins TRBV2 to TRBJ2-1, with 13 bases identical to TRBD2. V was pared by 4 bases and J by 7 bases, with 7 bases of the junction left unmatched. The CDR3 length is 16 residues. Looked up from germline, CDR1 is SNHLY and CDR2 is FYNNEI. The DNA for the CDR3 is TGTGCCAGCAGTGTACTAGCGGGAGGGCCCGGGAATGAGCAGTTCTTC. Protein sequence: CASSVLAGGPGNEQFF.

The chain couples TRBV7-9 to TRBJ2-7; D ambiguous. The CDR3 sequence is 12 residues long. V was clipped by 5 bases and J by 2 bases, with 7 bases between them. Germline values: CDR1 SEHNR, CDR2 FQNEAQ (reference sequence). The CDR3 spells CASSPATYEQYF. CDR3 nucleotides: TGTGCCAGCAGCCCAGCCACCTACGAGCAGTACTTC.

The chain joins TRBV6-5 to TRBJ2-7; maybe TRBD1 (8 bases). The V gene's germline CDR1 is MNHEY and CDR2 SVGAGI. The CDR3 length is 14 residues. V lost 6 bases and J lost 5, with 17 bases in between. The CDR3 region has the DNA TGTGCCAGCAGGGGGGGGGACAGGTACGACGAGCAGTACTTC. Its protein is CASRGGDRYDEQYF.

The chain uses TRBV2 and TRBJ2-6, with TRBD2 identical over 9 bases. Germline values: CDR1 SNHLY, CDR2 FYNNEI. The CDR3 sequence is 18 residues long. V dropped 6 bases and J dropped 1; count of bases not matched to a gene: 10. The CDR3 nucleotides read TGTGCCAGCAGCCGCAGACTAGCGGCGGATTCTGGGGCCAACGTCCTGACTTTC. Protein product: CASSRRLAADSGANVLTF.

As regards this clone: Other DNA sequences within the sample encode an identical CDR3. The gene calls are TRBV19 and TRBJ2-7, with D possibly TRBD2 on 5 matching bases. Trimming took 0 bases from V and 3 from J, leaving 9 bases between them. The CDR3 has 14 residues. Germline CDR1 reads LNHDA; CDR2 reads SQIVND (reference sequence). The CDR3 loop reads CASSIDLEGYEQYF. Here the CDR3 DNA reads TGTGCCAGTAGTATAGATCTTGAGGGCTACGAGCAGTACTTC.

The chain carries TRBV2 and TRBJ2-7; 7 positions match TRBD2. The CDR3 totals 16 residues. CDR1 is SNHLY, CDR2 FYNNEI, per germline. After removal of 4 bases from V and 2 bases from J, the junction contained 11 bases not matched to a gene. The CDR3 DNA reads as TGTGCCAGCAGTGCACGGTCGGCGGGAGTCGCCTACGAGCAGTACTTC. Amino acids: CASSARSAGVAYEQYF.

The chain employs TRBV7-2 and TRBJ1-1; no clear D. In germline, CDR1 is SGHTA, CDR2 FQGNSA. Trimming cost V 2 bases and J 1 base, with 14 bases left between them. The CDR3 has 16 residues. The chain's CDR3 is CASSLSHRRGNTEAFF. The CDR3 nucleotides read TGTGCCAGCAGCTTAAGTCATAGGCGGGGGAACACTGAAGCTTTCTTT.

The rearrangement links TRBV5-1 to TRBJ2-1; 7 nucleotides line up with TRBD2. CDR1 SGHRS and CDR2 YFSETQ come from the germline V gene. CDR3 length equals 13 residues. J lost 8 bases, V lost 0 bases, and 2 bases had no gene match. This chain's CDR3 is CASSLGSGDEQFF. The DNA of the CDR3 is TGCGCCAGCAGCTTGGGGAGCGGGGATGAGCAGTTCTTC.

This chain connects TRBV11-2 to TRBJ2-7; TRBD2 matches at 8 bases. Germline V gene data show CDR1 as SGHAT and CDR2 as FQNNGV. V lost 0 bases and J lost 6; bases outside the gene matches: 7. The CDR3 length is 15 residues. The CDR3 protein is CASSLEGLVVLEQYF. CDR3 DNA sequence: TGTGCCAGCAGCTTAGAGGGACTAGTCGTTCTCGAGCAGTACTTC.